This T cell receptor beta chain was recovered during a study of T cells in Graves' hyperthyroidism and ophthalmopathy (dated by TCRdb to between 2019 and 2020). Concerning the study at large: Peripheral blood was sampled at the time of initial diagnosis, prior to any treatment. In addition, the study compared T-cell repertoires in thyroid tissue and in blood from five or six Graves' hyperthyroidism patients. The paper describes TCR Vbeta CDR3 sequencing of about 140 peripheral blood samples, made up of roughly 45 ophthalmopathy patients, approximately 73 hyperthyroidism patients and 17 progressor patients. A discovery cohort of about 96 patients, 43 with Graves' ophthalmopathy and about 58 with stable Graves' hyperthyroidism, was used to find distinguishing TCR V-J signatures. An independent validation cohort of some 18 hyperthyroidism patients and 17 patients who later progressed to ophthalmopathy tested prospective prediction of ophthalmopathy. The 85 to 100 discovery patients were divided at random into training and test sets in a 7:3 ratio. Once sampling was done, hyperthyroidism patients were given methimazole at a starting dose of 30 mg daily, whereas ophthalmopathy patients were given high-dose intravenous methylprednisolone.

Moderately to severely active disease, a Clinical Activity Score of at least 3, a NOSPECS grade of at least 4, and a duration under 3 months were present in ophthalmopathy patients. Any patient with an uncontrolled infection, another autoimmune disease, pregnancy or lactation was excluded. Diagnoses were established on the basis of clinical symptoms, serum thyroxine and TRAb, thyroid ultrasound, and orbital computed tomography. PBMCs were separated from about 10 ml of fresh peripheral blood using Ficoll-Paque density gradient centrifugation. Total RNA was extracted using Trizol reagent, and RNA quality was assessed on an Agilent 2100 Bioanalyzer. TCR beta CDR3 regions were amplified from RNA transcripts. A first-round RT-PCR of the TCR CDR3 used the HTBI primer set with the Qiagen OneStep RT-PCR kit. Libraries were constructed in a second round of multiplex PCR, after which size selection and purification were performed. Libraries were sequenced paired-end with 100 bp reads on an Illumina HiSeq2000. Concerning the study's data processing: Raw data were processed with SOAPnuke, discarding reads with adapters, uncalled bases, mean Phred below 15, or no exact constant-primer or identifier match. COPE v1.2.5 was used to merge the high-quality paired reads, and each unique nucleotide sequence was defined as a clonotype. Clonotypes were aligned to IMGT TRBV, TRBD and TRBJ reference segments using MiTCR v1.1. The analysis was restricted to V-J combinations with a frequency above 0.0001, which together covered about 99% of the repertoires. The TCS score was defined as F50 (clonal expansion) divided by E x V (chaos), with BLOSUM62-based TCRdist calculated between CDR3 peptides within each V-J. Welch's t-statistics and random forest reduced fewer than 600 V-J features to 13, which were used in a naive Bayes classifier (R e1071). TCRdb trimmed the raw reads at Q25, called clones with MiXCR and kept productive beta chains. Every CDR3 protein is listed once, alongside the most common genes and DNA of its rows. These V and J calls originate from TCRdb's pipeline instead of the authors' own analysis. For this sample there are about 52,000 distinct CDR3 sequences; about half appear just once. The biggest ten clones account for about 9.8% of the sample.

For CDR1 and CDR2, the germline V gene (reference sequence) lists SEHNR and FQNEAQ. The CDR3 measures 13 amino acids from cysteine to phenylalanine. Only CDR3 DNA is held: 39 bases, read in frame from base 1. V is pared back by 3 bases and J by 6 bases, with 12 bases lying between the germline termini. Broader findings and caveats from the paper: A model built on a 13 V-J signature distinguished ophthalmopathy from stable hyperthyroidism, reaching 85% to 90% sensitivity and about 81% specificity in cross-validation and 80%/75% in testing. Sample size was not statistically predetermined, and investigators were not blinded to group allocation. In validation, progression to ophthalmopathy was predicted by the model with 55% to 71% sensitivity and approximately 78% specificity, a median of approximately 6.5 months before onset. Most expanded thyroid clonotypes (frequency above 0.001) were also found in blood, which suggests that blood repertoires may mirror thyroid immune responses.

At least ten counts were recorded for this clonotype. This receptor's antigen is unknown. No much larger clone exists at a distance of one base, and base qualities are not known. The receptor comes from a woman between 50 and 59 years old with Graves' ophthalmopathy. Sample: blood. The receptor chain draws on TRBV7-9 and TRBJ2-7; possibly the D gene is TRBD1, per 5 matching bases. The DNA reads TGTGCCAGCAGCTTTATGGGGCTAGGCGAGCAGTACTTC. This gives the protein CASSFMGLGEQYF.